Each of the 16 T cell receptor beta chains below was sequenced from the same sample in a study of shared clonotypes between healthy human individuals. Produced via immunoSEQ multiplex PCR; TCRdb's table is partial and in-frame only. The table has millions of clones, approximately 90% seen once; the top ten hold about 0.13%. Sample: naive CD4+ T cells sorted from blood. Stated subset: CD45RA+ positively selected. Receptors originate from a man aged 18-30 years in good health.

V is TRBV5-1 and J is TRBJ2-7; tentative D call: TRBD1 (6 bases). Per the germline V gene, CDR1 is SGHRS and CDR2 is YFSETQ. V gave up 3 bases and J gave up 1 base, with 14 bases separating them. The CDR3 has 15 residues. The CDR3 region is CASSSQGIPSYEQYF. CDR3 in DNA: TGCGCCAGCAGCTCCCAGGGGATCCCATCCTACGAGCAGTACTTC.

V gene TRBV28 combines with J gene TRBJ1-6; 7 bases line up with TRBD1. V lost 7 bases, J lost 4 bases, and 4 bases stayed unmatched. Looked up from germline, CDR1 is MDHEN and CDR2 is SYDVKM. This CDR3 has 14 amino acids. CDR3 sequence reads: CASTTTGYNSPLHF. The CDR3 nucleotides read TGTGCCAGCACCACGACAGGGTATAATTCACCCCTCCACTTT.

The chain links TRBV19 to TRBJ1-2, with D hard to call. The CDR3 runs 13 residues. Germline V lookup: CDR1 LNHDA, CDR2 SQIVND (reference sequence). V lost 5 bases to trimming and J lost 14 bases, with 21 bases between them. As DNA, the CDR3 is TGTGCCAGTAGTCCCTTACGAGAGCCACCGAGGACCTTC. This sequence encodes CASSPLREPPRTF.

This clone came up once. This chain uses TRBV9 with TRBJ2-6; 9 bases fit TRBD1. This CDR3 is built from 17 residues. Germline V gene lookup returns CDR1 SGDLS and CDR2 YYNGEE. Trimming removed 4 bases from V and 0 bases from J; junction bases left unmatched: 5. The CDR3 loop reads CASSYVTGGSGANVLTF. The CDR3 coding sequence is TGTGCCAGCAGCTATGTGACAGGGGGCTCTGGGGCCAACGTCCTGACTTTC.

J is TRBJ2-3 and V is TRBV2; tentatively, D is TRBD2 (6 bases). Trimming took 1 base from V and 1 from J, leaving 15 bases between them. This CDR3 comprises 17 residues. Germline V gene lookup returns CDR1 SNHLY and CDR2 FYNNEI. The CDR3 sequence is CASSEERARSGTDTQYF. The CDR3 bases are TGTGCCAGCAGTGAAGAGCGGGCGCGCTCGGGCACAGATACGCAGTATTTT.

This sequence joins TRBV30 and TRBJ1-6; D possibly corresponds to TRBD1 (6 bases). The germline CDR1 and CDR2 sequences are GTSNPN and SVGIG (reference sequence). Trimming cost V 5 bases and J 4 bases, with 12 bases left between them. CDR3 length equals 14 residues. Here the CDR3 reads CAWDPGQYNSPLHF. The CDR3 region has the DNA TGTGCCTGGGATCCGGGACAATATAATTCACCCCTCCACTTT. Full variable domain (missing parts from reference TRBV30 and TRBJ1-6): SQTIHQWPATLVQPVGSPLSLECTVEGTSNPNLYWYRQAAGRGLQLLFYSVGIGQISSEVPQNLSASRPQDRQFILSSKKLLLSDSGFYLCAWDPGQYNSPLHFGNGTRLTVT.

J is TRBJ2-7 and V is TRBV11-2; the D is unclear. V dropped 7 bases and J dropped 7 bases, with 14 bases sitting between them. The germline V gene has CDR1 SGHAT and CDR2 FQNNGV. CDR3 length: 12 residues. Here the CDR3 DNA reads TGTGCCAGCATCCCACGAGGTGAGGAGCAGTACTTC. Protein sequence: CASIPRGEEQYF. The entire variable domain, with the rest obtained from reference TRBV11-2 and TRBJ2-7, is as follows: EAGVAQSPRYKIIEKRQSVAFWCNPISGHATLYWYQQILGQGPKLLIQFQNNGVVDDSQLPKDRFSAERLKGVDSTLKIQPAKLEDSAVYLCASIPRGEEQYFGPGTRLTVT.

The rearrangement uses TRBV13 and TRBJ2-7; 8 bases fit TRBD2. From germline, CDR1 is PRHDT and CDR2 FYEKMQ (reference sequence). V dropped 3 bases and J dropped 3; count of bases not matched to a gene: 13. The CDR3 spans 17 residues. DNA of the CDR3: TGTGCCAGCAGCTTGATCCCTGGGGGACTAGGGGGCTACGAGCAGTACTTC. This translates into CASSLIPGGLGGYEQYF. The full variable domain, its missing parts supplied by reference TRBV13 and TRBJ2-7, is AAGVIQSPRHLIKEKRETATLKCYPIPRHDTVYWYQQGPGQDPQFLISFYEKMQSDKGSIPDRFSAQQFSDYHSELNMSSLELGDSALYFCASSLIPGGLGGYEQYFGPGTRLTVT.

The chain combines TRBV15 with TRBJ2-5; 14 nucleotides line up with TRBD2. The J call is in doubt because the DNA end fits TRBJ2-7 better. The CDR3 has 17 residues. The germline gives CDR1 LNHNV, CDR2 YYDKDF (reference sequence). The CDR3 DNA reads TGTGCCACCAGCAGACTTGGGACTAGCGGGAGTTCCTACGAGCAGTACTTC. It translates to CATSRLGTSGSSYEQYF.

Turning to this clone: Germline and junction disagree at one end, which may indicate a read error. J is TRBJ1-2 and V is TRBV7-2, with no clear D. The CDR3 contains 15 residues. Germline V gives CDR1 SGHTA, CDR2 FQGNSA. This CDR3 reads CASSLVTGPGYGYTF. The CDR3 DNA follows: TGTGCCAGCAGCTTAGTAACTGGGCCCGGGTATGGGTACACCTTC.

The chain has TRBV30 and TRBJ2-5, with 11 bases identical to TRBD2. Trimming cost V 2 bases and J 7 bases; bases outside gene matches: 3. The germline V gene has CDR1 GTSNPN and CDR2 SVGIG (reference sequence). This CDR3 region has 13 residues. The CDR3 loop reads CAWSLAGGPTQYF. The CDR3 DNA is TGTGCCTGGAGTTTAGCGGGGGGGCCGACCCAGTACTTC.

J is TRBJ2-7 and V is TRBV10-3, with no clear D. Germline CDR1 reads ENHRY; CDR2 reads SYGVKD. Deletions cut 4 bases from V and 5 bases from J, with 9 bases between. The CDR3 extends over 12 amino acids. The CDR3 DNA is TGTGCCATCAGTGGGGCCCGCGACGAGCAGTACTTC. Amino acid sequence: CAISGARDEQYF.

The V and J genes are TRBV7-2 and TRBJ1-2; 11 bases align to TRBD1. Looked up from germline, CDR1 is SGHTA and CDR2 is FQGNSA. CDR3 size: 16 residues. The V gene end was trimmed by 5 bases and the J gene end by 4 bases; junction bases not matched to a gene: 9. The CDR3 coding sequence is TGTGCCAGCAGCACCGGGACAGGGGGTCTGATCTATGGCTACACCTTC. This encodes CASSTGTGGLIYGYTF.

Comments on this clone: Distinct nucleotide sequences in the sample also encode this CDR3. The chain employs TRBV5-1 and TRBJ2-3; D is uncertain. V shed 0 bases and J shed 0 bases, with 5 bases lying between them. The CDR3 totals 14 residues. In germline, CDR1 is SGHRS, CDR2 YFSETQ. The DNA of the CDR3 is TGCGCCAGCAGCTTGGGCGGTAGCACAGATACGCAGTATTTT. Translating it yields CASSLGGSTDTQYF.

The rearrangement joins TRBV19 to TRBJ2-7; D assignment may be TRBD1 or TRBD2 (5 bases each). This CDR3 has 13 residues. Germline V gives CDR1 LNHDA, CDR2 SQIVND (reference sequence). V dropped 7 bases and J dropped 6 bases, with 16 bases sitting between them. The CDR3 region has the DNA TGTGCCAGTACCTCCGGGACGTGGCGCGAGCAGTACTTC. It encodes CASTSGTWREQYF.

J is TRBJ1-6 and V is TRBV19, with D hard to call. The germline V gene has CDR1 LNHDA and CDR2 SQIVND (reference sequence). There are 11 residues in the CDR3. Trimming shortened V by 3 bases and J by 6 bases, and 0 bases separated the two germline ends. This chain's CDR3 is CASSINSPLHF. In DNA form, the CDR3 reads TGTGCCAGTAGTATTAATTCACCCCTCCACTTT.